This entry lists 3 T cell receptor beta chains sequenced from one sample in a study of blood T cell repertoires in COVID-19. Method: immunoSEQ multiplex PCR; TCRdb's copy keeps in-frame clones and lacks some. The table shows under 30,000 clones, with 90% to 95% occurring only once. Sequencing used peripheral blood. These receptor sequences come from a human donor with active COVID-19. The donor label of this sample is uncertain.

V gene TRBV6-2 or TRBV6-3 combines with J gene TRBJ1-4, with D unclear. Trimming removed 0 bases from V and 0 bases from J, with 8 bases in between. Germline-derived CDR1 and CDR2 are MNHEY and SVGEGT. CDR3 length: 16 residues. CDR3 loop: CASSYSTTSTNEKLFF. CDR3 DNA sequence: TGTGCCAGCAGTTACTCGACGACTTCAACTAATGAAAAACTGTTTTTT.

This rearrangement joins TRBV30 to TRBJ1-3; D may be TRBD1 (5 bases). Trimming cost V 2 bases and J 0 bases, with 17 bases left between them. Per the germline V gene, CDR1 is GTSNPN and CDR2 is SVGIG (reference sequence). This CDR3 region has 17 residues. This CDR3 is CAWSPFHWGNSGNTIYF. The DNA for the CDR3 is TGTGCCTGGAGTCCGTTCCATTGGGGCAACTCTGGAAACACCATATATTTT.

The V and J genes are TRBV3-1 (or the pseudogene TRBV3-2) and TRBJ2-2; possibly TRBD2 for D (6 bases). The CDR3 has 14 amino acids. The V gene's germline CDR1 is LGHDT and CDR2 YNNKEL (reference sequence). The germline V and J ends were trimmed by 5 bases and 6 bases, with 13 bases remaining between them. The CDR3, as DNA: TGTGCCAGCAGCTTTCTTGCGGGATCCGGGGAGCTGTTTTTT. It yields the protein CASSFLAGSGELFF.